This record looks at one TCR beta chain sequence and its context. The target antigen is unknown. The data are from a study of T-cell memory formation after mild COVID-19. Study-level findings and limits: Clones that got smaller from day 15 to 85 had even CD4/CD8, while clones growing later tipped toward CD4+.

5'RACE primed from the constant segment yielded TCR alpha and TCR beta cDNA libraries bearing sample barcodes and UMIs. TCRdb itself ran the 5' RACE reads through MiXCR, one entry per CDR3 protein. The table lists about 150,000 distinct CDR3 sequences, around 15% of them singletons. The CDR3 has 12 amino acids. Germline CDR1 reads MGHRA; CDR2 reads YSYEKL. Trimming removed 5 bases at V and 5 bases at J, with 10 bases between. This chain joins TRBV4-1 and TRBJ2-7; D is uncertain. The clonotype comes from an adult woman who had mild COVID-19 (a few samples of this study predate the infection). Cell type and time point are not known. Sequenced input: PBMCs or a T cell subset sorted from them (not recorded which). For the CDR3, the DNA is TGCGCCAGCAGCGCAGCCTTGAACGAGCAGTACTTC. Its protein is CASSAALNEQYF.